This T cell receptor beta chain is from a study of blood T cell repertoires in COVID-19. Study summary: Acute and convalescent COVID-19 specimens originated in the United States, Italy and Spain. Sources were T cells, B-cell-depleted T cells, or PBMCs; the material itself was cDNA or gDNA.

This CDR3 spans 18 amino acids. In the authors' workflow: Quantification of nucleated cells was approximated via reference gene primer amplification. The protocol was immunoSEQ multiplex PCR, while the TCRdb copy is restricted to in-frame clones and leaves out a portion. Clonal size and the V and J genes are those of that table, whereas D and trimming came from the DNA. The sample has about 190,000 clones; approximately 84% are singletons. This TCR derives from a woman of 80 years or more with acute or convalescent COVID-19. The specimen sequenced was peripheral blood. J is TRBJ1-3 and V is TRBV21-1. TRBV21-1 is a pseudogene segment. The CDR3 protein is CASRRGREHERSGNTIYF. CDR3 DNA: TGTGCCAGCAGGCGGGGTCGAGAACACGAACGGTCAGGAAACACCATATATTTT.